This T cell receptor (beta chain) stems from a study of prognosis after radiotherapy for stage I lung cancer. Study-level information: None of the patients had concurrent treatment alongside stereotactic body radiotherapy.

Two-round multiplex PCR, the amplification method, yielded TCR beta CDR3 from genomic DNA. For every TRBV and TRBJ gene, a specific primer was used in first-round PCR. TCRdb reprocessed the multiplex PCR reads with MiXCR, giving one entry per CDR3 protein. Of over 11,000 distinct CDR3 sequences listed, roughly 27% are singletons. Notes on the study in general: Reduced unique TCR clone counts were recorded after stereotactic body radiation therapy, with a median of roughly 9,300 versus 7,200.

The germline gives CDR1 SEHNR, CDR2 FQNEAQ (reference sequence). Trimming left V 4 bases short and J 6 bases short, with 24 bases between. The length of the CDR3 is 17 residues. This clonotype was seen at least ten times. Its antigen is not identified. The sequences come from PBMCs, collected before or after stereotactic body radiation therapy (not recorded which). The TCR originated in a donor aged 50 or older with non-small cell lung cancer. J is TRBJ1-1 and V is TRBV7-9, with D tentatively TRBD1 (6 bases). The CDR3: CASSSSAGASRAAEAFF. The CDR3 region has the DNA TGTGCCAGCAGCTCGTCGGCGGGGGCATCCCGTGCGGCTGAAGCTTTCTTT.